Listed here are 20 T cell receptor beta chains from one sample, sequenced in a study of Ad26.COV2.S vaccination and SARS-CoV-2 variants. Treatment given: around 19 received Ad26.COV2.S at low or high dose, single or two shots; 5 received placebo; per-sample allocation not given. Samples came from day 63 after the first vaccine or placebo injection. Sequenced by immunoSEQ multiplex PCR; TCRdb stores in-frame clones only, minus some. The sample lists some 500,000 clones, 80% to 90% occurring once. Sequenced material: peripheral blood, taken in a trial of Ad26.COV2.S vaccine versus placebo. Receptors originate from a person between 18 and 65 years old who received the Ad26.COV2.S COVID-19 vaccine or a placebo.

The table lists this clone with a count of one. V usage is TRBV6-5 and J usage is TRBJ2-2; no clear D. The germline gives CDR1 MNHEY, CDR2 SVGAGI. CDR3 length: 14 amino acids. Trimming left V 0 bases short and J 5 bases short, with 7 bases between. The CDR3 DNA is TGTGCCAGCAGTTACTCTCGGGCTACCGGGGAGCTGTTTTTT. Protein product: CASSYSRATGELFF.

This clone appeared a single time. The V and J genes are TRBV6-6 and TRBJ2-5, with 11 bases that match TRBD2. The CDR3 is 16 residues long. The V segment lost 4 bases and the J segment 5 bases; nucleotides outside the gene matches: 9. Germline V lookup: CDR1 MNHNY, CDR2 SVGAGI (reference sequence). The CDR3: CASSSASSGGGETQYF. The CDR3 coding sequence is TGTGCCAGCAGTTCCGCCAGTAGCGGGGGGGGTGAGACCCAGTACTTC.

This sequence joins TRBV3-1 (or the pseudogene TRBV3-2) and TRBJ2-7; 9 nucleotides align to TRBD1. The CDR3 extends over 15 amino acids. J was trimmed by 9 bases and V by 4 bases; bases with no gene match: 13. Germline assignment: CDR1 LGHDT and CDR2 YNNKEL (reference sequence). The DNA of the CDR3 is TGTGCCAGCAGCCCCGGGACAGGGATTCTCTGGGGGCAGTACGTC. The encoded protein is CASSPGTGILWGQYV.

The chain links TRBV5-1 to TRBJ2-5, with D possibly matching TRBD2 (6 bases). This CDR3 is built from 15 residues. The germline gives CDR1 SGHRS, CDR2 YFSETQ. V shed 4 bases and J shed 4 bases, with 17 bases lying between them. CDR3 bases: TGCGCCAGCAGCCTTCAACTAGCTTCGGCAGAGACCCAGTACTTC. Encoded protein: CASSLQLASAETQYF.

This chain links TRBV5-1 with TRBJ1-2; TRBD1 agrees at 7 bases. Trimming removed 2 bases from V and 2 bases from J; junction bases left unmatched: 9. The CDR3 is made up of 16 amino acids. CDR1 and CDR2 from the germline V gene are SGHRS and YFSETQ. CDR3 in DNA: TGCGCCAGCAGCTTACGTCCCGGGACAGAAAACTATGGCTACACCTTC. Encoded protein: CASSLRPGTENYGYTF.

The chain is built from TRBV13 and TRBJ1-4; TRBD1 matches 7 bases. J lost 3 bases, V lost 5 bases, and 9 bases had no gene match. Germline assignment: CDR1 PRHDT and CDR2 FYEKMQ (reference sequence). CDR3 length: 16 residues. The CDR3: CASSRLGDSPNEKLFF. For the CDR3, the DNA is TGTGCCAGCAGCCGACTTGGGGACAGCCCTAATGAAAAACTGTTTTTT. The variable domain in full, completed from reference TRBV13 and TRBJ1-4, reads AAGVIQSPRHLIKEKRETATLKCYPIPRHDTVYWYQQGPGQDPQFLISFYEKMQSDKGSIPDRFSAQQFSDYHSELNMSSLELGDSALYFCASSRLGDSPNEKLFFGSGTQLSVL.

This clone was recorded once. CDR3 protein: CASSWTGSGAFYEQYF. For the CDR3, the DNA is TGCGCCAGCAGCTGGACCGGGAGCGGGGCCTTCTACGAGCAGTACTTC. The V gene is TRBV5-1, the J gene TRBJ2-7; TRBD2 matches 7 bases. The ends lost 3 bases at V and 3 bases at J; junction bases unmatched: 12. The CDR3 covers 16 residues. Per the germline V gene, CDR1 is SGHRS and CDR2 is YFSETQ.

DNA of the CDR3: TGTGCCAGCAGCTTAAACAGCTATGGCTACACCTTC. This encodes CASSLNSYGYTF. V is TRBV11-2 and J is TRBJ1-2; D is unresolved. Germline CDR1 reads SGHAT; CDR2 reads FQNNGV. V lost 2 bases and J 4 bases, leaving 5 bases between the germline ends. CDR3 length: 12 amino acids. The whole variable domain, filled in from reference TRBV11-2 and TRBJ1-2, reads EAGVAQSPRYKIIEKRQSVAFWCNPISGHATLYWYQQILGQGPKLLIQFQNNGVVDDSQLPKDRFSAERLKGVDSTLKIQPAKLEDSAVYLCASSLNSYGYTFGSGTRLTVV.

The chain joins TRBV21-1 to TRBJ1-5; TRBD1 reflects the table's D call only, with no check against the DNA. TRBV21-1 is noted as a pseudogene. The CDR3 consists of 16 residues. CDR3 loop: CASSKGETEPNQPQHF. The CDR3 coding sequence is TGTGCCAGCAGCAAAGGAGAGACAGAGCCCAATCAGCCCCAGCATTTT.

The sample holds a few counts of this clone. The chain employs TRBV6-6 and TRBJ2-2; 8 bases align to TRBD2. CDR3 length: 16 residues. The V gene's germline CDR1 is MNHNY and CDR2 SVGAGI (reference sequence). Trimming at V came to 5 bases and at J to 0 bases, leaving 5 bases not matched to a gene. The CDR3 DNA is TGTGCCAGCAGTCGAAGACTAGCGACGAACACCGGGGAGCTGTTTTTT. Translated: CASSRRLATNTGELFF.

The genes are TRBV24-1 and TRBJ1-5; 8 nucleotides line up with TRBD1. With V trimmed by 0 bases and J by 8 bases, 2 bases remained unmatched. This CDR3 has 14 residues. Germline V lookup: CDR1 KGHDR, CDR2 SFDVKD. In DNA form, the CDR3 reads TGTGCCACCAGTGATTTGCTGACAGGGGAGCCCCAGCATTTT. Protein sequence: CATSDLLTGEPQHF.

The genes are TRBV4-3 and TRBJ1-5; TRBD1 agrees at 7 bases. CDR3 length: 17 amino acids. Germline trimming cut 0 bases from V and 7 bases from J; bases unmatched to any gene: 12. The germline V gene has CDR1 LGHNA and CDR2 YSLEER. Written as DNA, the CDR3 is TGCGCCAGCAGCCAAGATATATACGGAGGGGGCGGACAGCCCCAGCATTTT. It translates to CASSQDIYGGGGQPQHF.

The V and J genes are TRBV5-1 and TRBJ1-1; the D is unclear. This CDR3 has 14 amino acids. V was clipped by 2 bases and J by 1 base, with 9 bases between them. Germline V gene data show CDR1 as SGHRS and CDR2 as YFSETQ. As DNA, the CDR3 is TGCGCCAGCAGCTTCGCCTTGAGGAACACTGAAGCTTTCTTT. This gives the protein CASSFALRNTEAFF.

This clone was detected only once. V and J are TRBV19 and TRBJ2-1; the match to TRBD2 covers 8 bases. Trimming cost V 3 bases and J 8 bases; bases outside gene matches: 3. Germline CDR1 is LNHDA and CDR2 is SQIVND (reference sequence). CDR3 length: 13 amino acids. CDR3: CASSMQLADEQFF. As DNA, the CDR3 is TGTGCCAGTAGTATGCAACTAGCGGATGAGCAGTTCTTC.

The chain joins TRBV12-5 to TRBJ2-1; D gene uncertain. The CDR3 runs 13 residues. Germline assignment: CDR1 LGHNT and CDR2 FRNRAP. V was pared by 6 bases and J by 11 bases, with 17 bases between. CDR3 DNA sequence: TGTGCTAGTGGCAATTCGGGCGACGCGAAGCAGTTCTTC. This encodes CASGNSGDAKQFF. Based on the CDR3 plus reference TRBV12-5 and TRBJ2-1, the full variable domain is DARVTQTPRHKVTEMGQEVTMRCQPILGHNTVFWYRQTMMQGLELLAYFRNRAPLDDSGMPKDRFSAEMPDATLATLKIQPSEPRDSAVYFCASGNSGDAKQFFGPGTRLTVL.

In this sample, this clone turned up a few times. J is TRBJ2-3 and V is TRBV15, with 10 bases that match TRBD1. The V gene's germline CDR1 is LNHNV and CDR2 YYDKDF (reference sequence). V dropped 0 bases and J dropped 4; count of bases not matched to a gene: 4. This CDR3 contains 16 residues. The CDR3 nucleotides read TGTGCCACCAGCAGAGACCCGGGACAGGGGTCAGATACGCAGTATTTT. Amino acid sequence: CATSRDPGQGSDTQYF.

The chain carries TRBV21-1 and TRBJ2-5; the table's D call, TRBD1, was not checked against the DNA. TRBV21-1 is a listed pseudogene. This CDR3 is 17 amino acids long. In DNA form, the CDR3 reads TGTGCCAGCAGCAAAATTGGGCAGGGGGCTTGCCAAGAGACCCAGTACTTC. It yields the protein CASSKIGQGACQETQYF.

The table lists this clone with a few counts. The gene calls are TRBV4-3 and TRBJ1-6, with D tentatively TRBD1 (5 bases). Germline V lookup: CDR1 LGHNA, CDR2 YSLEER. The CDR3 length is 14 residues. Trimming cost V 0 bases and J 8 bases, with 8 bases left between them. The CDR3 coding sequence is TGCGCCAGCAGCCAAGAACCACAGGATTCACCCCTCCACTTT. Translated: CASSQEPQDSPLHF.

Points on this clone: This specimen includes other DNA sequences encoding the same CDR3. This sequence joins TRBV28 and TRBJ1-1; D is unresolved. The CDR3 runs 12 residues. V lost 2 bases and J 1 base, leaving 2 bases between the germline ends. Germline CDR1 is MDHEN and CDR2 is SYDVKM. The CDR3 DNA reads TGTGCCAGCAGTTTAACGAACACTGAAGCTTTCTTT. Translation: CASSLTNTEAFF.

The J gene is TRBJ2-7, the V gene TRBV2; no reliable D call. The CDR3 extends over 13 amino acids. Trimming took off 1 base at V and 4 bases at J, with 8 bases between the two ends. Germline V gives CDR1 SNHLY, CDR2 FYNNEI. The CDR3 nucleotides read TGTGCCAGCAGTGAAGTGGCCCGGTACGAGCAGTACGTC. Amino acid sequence: CASSEVARYEQYV.